The 23 T cell receptor beta chains reported below all come from one sample, sequenced in a study of blood T cell repertoires in COVID-19. The method was immunoSEQ multiplex PCR; TCRdb's version includes in-frame clones alone and lacks a portion of them. The table has about 63,000 clones, around 90% seen once; the top ten hold about 4.7%. The material sequenced was peripheral blood. All receptors come from a human donor in a cohort sampled during active COVID-19.

The chain carries TRBV11-2 and TRBJ1-1; TRBD1 matches at 8 bases. This CDR3 is 15 amino acids long. V was clipped by 5 bases and J by 6 bases; unmatched bases: 11. Germline V gives CDR1 SGHAT, CDR2 FQNNGV. The CDR3 here is CASSLYSARGPEAFF. The CDR3 DNA reads as TGTGCCAGCAGCCTTTATTCCGCCAGGGGGCCTGAAGCTTTCTTT.

This chain uses TRBV23-1 with TRBJ1-5, with TRBD1 identical over 11 bases. TRBV23-1 counts as an open reading frame of uncertain function. V trimming: 1 base; J trimming: 3 bases; junction bases outside the gene matches: 2. The CDR3 has 16 residues. The CDR3 here is CASSQLDRGPNQPQHF. The CDR3 DNA reads TGCGCCAGCAGTCAATTGGACAGGGGGCCCAATCAGCCCCAGCATTTT.

The gene calls are TRBV19 and TRBJ1-5; 7 nucleotides align to TRBD1. CDR1 and CDR2 from the germline V gene are LNHDA and SQIVND (reference sequence). With V trimmed by 4 bases and J by 7 bases, 10 bases remained unmatched. This CDR3 has 15 residues. The CDR3 nucleotides read TGTGCCAGTAGTAGGGGGGCAGGGGGATACCAGCCCCAGCATTTT. Translation gives CASSRGAGGYQPQHF.

This clone turned up a few times. The chain couples TRBV5-1 to TRBJ2-1; TRBD2 matches 13 bases. Germline CDR1 is SGHRS and CDR2 is YFSETQ. The CDR3 has 16 amino acids. J was trimmed by 9 bases and V by 0 bases; bases with no gene match: 6. The CDR3 DNA reads TGCGCCAGCAGCTTGGTGGGGACTAGCGGGAAACTTGAGCAGTTCTTC. As protein: CASSLVGTSGKLEQFF.

The V gene is TRBV5-1, the J gene TRBJ2-2; 8 bases agree with TRBD1. Trimming took 2 bases from V and 4 from J; bases not matched to a gene: 4. Germline CDR1 reads SGHRS; CDR2 reads YFSETQ. The CDR3 contains 15 residues. CDR3 DNA: TGCGCCAGCAGCTTCACAGGGGGTTTCACCGGGGAGCTGTTTTTT. Amino acids: CASSFTGGFTGELFF.

The chain is built from TRBV18 and TRBJ1-1, with a weak D call TRBD1 (5 bases). The CDR3 is 11 residues long. V lost 7 bases and J lost 3, with 6 bases in between. From germline, CDR1 is KGHSH and CDR2 LQKENI. The DNA of the CDR3 is TGTGCCAGCTTCAGGGACACTGAAGCTTTCTTT. Translation gives CASFRDTEAFF.

The gene calls are TRBV6-1 and TRBJ2-7; 12 nucleotides match TRBD2. Germline CDR1 is MNHNS and CDR2 is SASEGT. This CDR3 has 16 amino acids. Unmatched junction bases numbered 4, after V lost 4 bases and J lost 0 bases. The CDR3 DNA follows: TGTGCCAGCAGTGCCCGACTAGCGGGGGCCTCCTACGAGCAGTACTTC. Translated: CASSARLAGASYEQYF.

In nucleotides, the CDR3 is TGTGCCAGCAGTTTACGGACAGGGGGTGGTGGCTACACCTTC. Amino acids: CASSLRTGGGGYTF. The rearrangement uses TRBV27 and TRBJ1-2; 10 nucleotides line up with TRBD1. The CDR3 is 14 residues long. With 2 bases clipped from V and 7 bases from J, the junction kept 4 bases outside the gene matches. Germline-derived CDR1 and CDR2 are MNHEY and SMNVEV (reference sequence).

The chain joins TRBV18 to TRBJ1-1; 7 nucleotides align to TRBD1. Germline V gene lookup returns CDR1 KGHSH and CDR2 LQKENI. The J segment lost 0 bases and the V segment lost 4 bases, leaving 8 bases of the junction unmatched. The CDR3 consists of 16 residues. The CDR3 region has the DNA TGTGCCAGCTCACAACAGGGGCGGTCGCTGAACACTGAAGCTTTCTTT. Amino acids: CASSQQGRSLNTEAFF.

J is TRBJ2-3 and V is TRBV28; D might be TRBD2 (5 bases). Germline V lookup: CDR1 MDHEN, CDR2 SYDVKM. V lost 3 bases and J lost 0, with 10 bases in between. The CDR3 covers 15 residues. As DNA, the CDR3 is TGTGCCAGCAGTTTGCGGACGGGAAGCACAGATACGCAGTATTTT. This gives the protein CASSLRTGSTDTQYF.

The chain uses TRBV2 and TRBJ1-6; 9 bases align to TRBD1. With 6 bases clipped from V and 6 bases from J, the junction kept 3 bases outside the gene matches. From germline, CDR1 is SNHLY and CDR2 FYNNEI. The CDR3 sequence is 14 residues long. In DNA, the CDR3 is TGTGCCAGCAGCCGGGACAGGGTTAATTCACCCCTCCACTTT. It codes for CASSRDRVNSPLHF. Full variable domain (remainder filled in from reference TRBV2 and TRBJ1-6): EPEVTQTPSHQVTQMGQEVILRCVPISNHLYFYWYRQILGQKVEFLVSFYNNEISEKSEIFDDQFSVERPDGSNFTLKIRSTKLEDSAMYFCASSRDRVNSPLHFGNGTRLTVT.

In its sample, this clone was seen a few times. V usage is TRBV3-1 (or the pseudogene TRBV3-2) and J usage is TRBJ1-2, with 10 positions matching TRBD1. CDR3 length: 15 residues. The J segment lost 3 bases and the V segment lost 5 bases, leaving 6 bases of the junction unmatched. Germline CDR1 is LGHDT and CDR2 is YNNKEL (reference sequence). In DNA, the CDR3 is TGTGCCAGCAGCAGAGGGGGACAGGGGTACTATGGCTACACCTTC. Its protein is CASSRGGQGYYGYTF.

This clone was seen just once. The rearrangement joins TRBV5-1 to TRBJ2-5; possible D gene TRBD1, 6 bases. The CDR3 has 12 amino acids. V was cut by 1 base and J by 5 bases, with 6 bases left in between. The germline CDR1 and CDR2 sequences are SGHRS and YFSETQ. The CDR3 here is CASSLTGETQYF. The DNA of the CDR3 is TGCGCCAGCAGCTTGACAGGGGAGACCCAGTACTTC.

J is TRBJ2-3 and V is TRBV18; D not resolved. Trimming took off 3 bases at V and 2 bases at J, with 15 bases between the two ends. The CDR3 is 16 amino acids. The V gene's germline CDR1 is KGHSH and CDR2 LQKENI. The CDR3 spells CASSPPGGPLTDTQYF. The CDR3 DNA reads as TGTGCCAGCTCACCTCCCGGCGGTCCCCTCACAGATACGCAGTATTTT.

This chain links TRBV5-5 with TRBJ2-1; 11 positions agree with TRBD1. The CDR3 length is 18 residues. V was pared by 0 bases and J by 4 bases, with 9 bases of the junction left unmatched. CDR1 SGHKS and CDR2 YYEKEE come from the germline V gene (reference sequence). The CDR3 DNA sequence: TGTGCCAGCAGCTTGGCCACTCAAGGACAGGGGGCGTACAATGAGCAGTTCTTC. As protein: CASSLATQGQGAYNEQFF.

The chain has TRBV6-5 and TRBJ2-7; 8 bases map to TRBD1. J was trimmed by 2 bases and V by 7 bases; bases with no gene match: 4. The CDR3 consists of 13 residues. Germline lookup yields CDR1 MNHEY and CDR2 SVGAGI. The CDR3, as DNA: TGTGCCAGCAAACGACAGGGGACCTACGAGCAGTACTTC. The encoded protein is CASKRQGTYEQYF.

This chain joins TRBV14 and TRBJ2-2; no definite D call. There are 15 residues in the CDR3. The germline V and J ends were trimmed by 4 bases and 5 bases, with 14 bases remaining between them. In germline, CDR1 is SGHDN, CDR2 FVKESK. As DNA, the CDR3 is TGTGCCAGCAGCCCTATTCTGACGGGTACCGGGGAGCTGTTTTTT. This gives the protein CASSPILTGTGELFF.

This clone appeared a single time. The chain joins TRBV29-1 to TRBJ2-4; 9 bases are shared with TRBD1. The CDR3 sequence is 12 residues long. CDR1 and CDR2 (germline): SQVTM, ANQGSEA. The CDR3 sequence: CSGGQGENIQYF. The CDR3 nucleotides read TGCAGTGGGGGACAGGGAGAAAACATTCAGTACTTC.

This chain joins TRBV29-1 and TRBJ2-1; 14 nucleotides align to TRBD2. Trimming at V came to 7 bases and at J to 7 bases, leaving 9 bases not matched to a gene. The CDR3 runs to 15 residues. Germline-derived CDR1 and CDR2 are SQVTM and ANQGSEA. The CDR3 region is CSGRLAGGPRNEQFF. The CDR3 bases are TGCAGCGGACGACTAGCGGGGGGGCCGCGGAATGAGCAGTTCTTC.

V and J are TRBV5-1 and TRBJ2-2, with 10 bases lining up with TRBD2. With 1 base clipped from V and 7 bases from J, the junction kept 10 bases outside the gene matches. Germline V gene lookup returns CDR1 SGHRS and CDR2 YFSETQ. The CDR3 covers 17 residues. CDR3: CASSLLSSGRTGGELFF. DNA of the CDR3: TGCGCCAGCAGCTTGTTGAGTAGCGGGAGGACCGGCGGGGAGCTGTTTTTT. The variable domain in full, completed from reference TRBV5-1 and TRBJ2-2, reads KAGVTQTPRYLIKTRGQQVTLSCSPISGHRSVSWYQQTPGQGLQFLFEYFSETQRNKGNFPGRFSGRQFSNSRSEMNVSTLELGDSALYLCASSLLSSGRTGGELFFGEGSRLTVL.

The rearrangement joins TRBV11-2 to TRBJ2-3; 11 positions match TRBD2. Germline CDR1 reads SGHAT; CDR2 reads FQNNGV. V was pared by 5 bases and J by 4 bases, with 2 bases of the junction left unmatched. The CDR3 contains 14 residues. As DNA, the CDR3 is TGTGCCAGCAGCCCTAGCGGGGGGCCAGATACGCAGTATTTT. Translating it yields CASSPSGGPDTQYF.

The CDR3 region has the DNA TGTGCCAGCAGTTTGGGTAGGACTGCTGAGCAGTTCTTC. This encodes CASSLGRTAEQFF. The chain combines TRBV12-3 or TRBV12-4 with TRBJ2-1, with a tentative D call TRBD2 (5 bases). The V gene lost 3 bases and the J gene lost 9 bases, with 12 bases spanning the gap. There are 13 residues in the CDR3.

The chain joins TRBV5-1 to TRBJ2-7, with 7 bases aligning to TRBD2. J gave up 3 bases and V 2 bases, and 5 bases lay outside the gene matches. The CDR3 loop spans 14 amino acids. Germline V gene lookup returns CDR1 SGHRS and CDR2 YFSETQ. The CDR3 protein is CASSLASGVYEQYF. The CDR3 DNA reads as TGCGCCAGCAGCTTAGCTAGCGGAGTCTACGAGCAGTACTTC.